This record covers a single T cell receptor (beta chain). Its antigen is not known. This sample is drawn from a study of beta chain features in type 1 diabetes. The V end was cut by 11 bases, the J end by 4 bases, with 30 bases between. This CDR3 is built from 17 residues. Germline V gene data show CDR1 as LNHDA and CDR2 as SQIVND (reference sequence). Since all of the isolated RNA was reverse transcribed, expressed TCRB transcripts were what got sequenced. Method: immunoSEQ multiplex PCR; TCRdb's copy keeps in-frame clones and lacks some. The sample consists of some 150,000 clones, 9.2% of them appearing once. General observations from the study: The naive, central memory and Treg TCRB repertoires looked more alike in patients than they did in healthy donors.

The sample was central memory CD4+ T cells from blood. The TCR was taken from a man younger than 30 in good health. The chain couples TRBV19 to TRBJ2-7, with D possibly matching TRBD1 (7 bases). The CDR3 region is CARKGGPRDSPRYEQYF. The CDR3 DNA is TGTGCCCGAAAGGGAGGTCCCCGGGACAGTCCTCGATACGAGCAGTACTTC.